The T cell receptor (beta chain) described here comes from a study of CD8 T cells in ankylosing spondylitis (dated by TCRdb to 2016 to 2017). Background on the whole study: The study profiled T cell receptor beta repertoires in healthy donors and ankylosing spondylitis patients to find disease-linked TCR variants. The full study cohort was made up of approximately 27 ankylosing spondylitis patients and 108 healthy donors. Peripheral blood was sampled, and synovial fluid was also collected from ankylosing spondylitis patients. The full study reports these points: The disease-linked clones showed a CD8+ phenotype and occurred at relatively low frequencies in peripheral blood. The disease-linked clones were reported as significantly enriched in matched synovial fluid samples from ankylosing spondylitis patients. Blood from ankylosing spondylitis patients appeared to be characterized by a TCR beta motif composed of 7 to 9 highly homologous amino acid variants. Some TCR beta motif variants had previously been reported in synovial fluid and blood of reactive arthritis patients, which suggested common disease-initiation mechanisms.

Spanning cysteine to phenylalanine, the CDR3 consists of 15 amino acids. This entry keeps only the CDR3 DNA: 45 bases, framed from base 1. Germline trimming amounts to 5 bases on V and 3 bases on J, with 5 as the count of junction bases outside the gene matches. From the germline V gene, CDR1 is LGHNA and CDR2 is YNFKEQ. The instrument was an Illumina HiSeq 2500. Quantitative 5'-RACE with molecular barcodes was used to prepare TCR beta libraries. For the original study's pipeline: A new computational method based on a probabilistic model of VDJ rearrangement was used to identify disease-linked TCR variants. TCRdb trimmed public reads at Q25 via fastp, called clones via MiXCR and kept in-frame beta chains. Every entry covers one CDR3 protein and lists the most common genes and DNA from its rows. TCRdb's processing, not the authors' own work, is the source of the V and J calls. The sample table holds 450,000 to 550,000 distinct CDR3 sequences, of which over 4% were seen once. Under 4.5% of the sample comes from the top ten.

In the case of this clonotype: Which antigen it targets is not known. The input lacks base qualities; no much larger clone sits a single base away.

Sequenced: blood, either unsorted or a sorted T cell fraction (not recorded which). The TCR comes from a male donor with ankylosing spondylitis. This receptor chain uses TRBV4-2 and TRBJ2-5; 11 junctional bases match TRBD2. The DNA is TGTGCCAGCAGCGATGGGACTAGCGGTGAAGAGACCCAGTACTTC. It codes for CASSDGTSGEETQYF.